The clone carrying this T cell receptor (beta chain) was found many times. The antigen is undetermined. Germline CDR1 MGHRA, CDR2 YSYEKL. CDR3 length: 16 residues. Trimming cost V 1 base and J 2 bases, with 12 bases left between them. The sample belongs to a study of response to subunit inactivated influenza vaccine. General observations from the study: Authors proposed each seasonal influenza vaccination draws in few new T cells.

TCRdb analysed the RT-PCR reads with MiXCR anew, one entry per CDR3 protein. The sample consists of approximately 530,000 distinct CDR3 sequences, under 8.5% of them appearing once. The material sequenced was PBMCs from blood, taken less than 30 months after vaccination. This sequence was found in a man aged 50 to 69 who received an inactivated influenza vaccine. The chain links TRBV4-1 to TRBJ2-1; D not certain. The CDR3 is CASSQVVAEPYNEQFF. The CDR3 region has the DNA TGCGCCAGCAGCCAAGTCGTAGCCGAACCCTACAATGAGCAGTTCTTC.